The sequence of this TCR beta chain was determined in a study of blood T cell repertoires in COVID-19. V shed 5 bases and J 2 bases; nucleotides not matched to a gene: 6. The CDR3 contains 14 residues. Per germline, CDR1 SEHNR and CDR2 FQNEAQ (reference sequence). The repertoire was sequenced with immunoSEQ multiplex PCR; TCRdb's copy has only in-frame clones and lacks some. The sample lists hundreds of thousands of clones; 85% to 90% were seen once. Sequencing used peripheral blood. The sequence came from a woman between 35 and 50 years old who had recovered from COVID-19. V usage is TRBV7-9 and J usage is TRBJ2-7; TRBD2 matches 7 bases. CDR3 loop: CASSKSSGPYEQYF. In DNA, the CDR3 is TGTGCCAGCAGCAAGTCTAGCGGTCCCTACGAGCAGTACTTC.